The 24 T cell receptor beta chains below were found in one sample sequenced in a study of STAT5B mutations in CD4+ large granular lymphocyte leukemia. This table comes from immunoSEQ multiplex PCR, and its TCRdb copy is limited to in-frame clones, with some not included. Altogether 48,000 or so clones are present, about 70% being singletons, with the ten largest covering 1.5% to 1.9%. The sample was CD4+ T cells from blood buffy coats. The source is a human donor in good health.

The chain links TRBV21-1 to TRBJ1-6. TRBV21-1 is annotated as a pseudogene. The CDR3 covers 19 residues. The CDR3: CASSPPISSPGGINSPLHF. The CDR3, as DNA: TGTGCCAGCAGCCCACCAATATCGAGTCCAGGAGGGATTAATTCACCCCTCCACTTT.

The chain couples TRBV2 to TRBJ1-6, with 9 bases that match TRBD1. V was clipped by 5 bases and J by 7 bases; unmatched bases: 6. The CDR3 spans 15 residues. Looked up from germline, CDR1 is SNHLY and CDR2 is FYNNEI. CDR3 loop: CASSSTGGGNSPLHF. CDR3 bases: TGTGCCAGCAGTTCGACAGGGGGAGGGAATTCACCCCTCCACTTT.

This clone appeared a few times. The V and J genes are TRBV18 and TRBJ1-6; D call uncertain. Trimming stripped 1 base from V and 10 bases from J, with 14 bases between. The CDR3 sequence is 15 residues long. Germline V gene sequence: CDR1 KGHSH, CDR2 LQKENI. In DNA, the CDR3 is TGTGCCAGCTCACCACGACAAGGGTTAGGATCACCCCTCCACTTT. Its translation is CASSPRQGLGSPLHF.

The sample holds a few counts of this clone. The CDR3 here is CASSFGQGADTQYF. CDR3 sequence (DNA): TGTGCCAGCAGCTTTGGGCAGGGGGCAGATACGCAGTATTTT. The V and J genes are TRBV11-2 and TRBJ2-3; 7 bases fit TRBD1. This CDR3 region has 14 residues. CDR1 and CDR2 from the germline V gene are SGHAT and FQNNGV. With 3 bases clipped from V and 4 bases from J, the junction kept 4 bases outside the gene matches.

The rearrangement links TRBV13 to TRBJ1-1; weak D call: TRBD1 (5 bases). Germline V CDR1 and CDR2: PRHDT, FYEKMQ (reference sequence). This CDR3 is built from 15 residues. V was shortened by 5 bases and J by 1 base, with 14 bases between the two germline ends. The CDR3 region has the DNA TGTGCCAGCAGCCTCCGGGACTGGGGGAACACTGAAGCTTTCTTT. It codes for CASSLRDWGNTEAFF.

The CDR3, as DNA: TGTGCCAGCAGTGCCCAAGGAGGGGTCCCTGAAAAACTGTTTTTT. Its translation is CASSAQGGVPEKLFF. The genes are TRBV28 and TRBJ1-4, with D possibly matching TRBD1 (5 bases). The CDR3 runs 15 residues. The germline gives CDR1 MDHEN, CDR2 SYDVKM. Trimming left V 5 bases short and J 7 bases short, with 17 bases between.

The J gene is TRBJ2-5, the V gene TRBV9; possible D gene TRBD2, 6 bases. The CDR3 runs to 16 residues. Germline-derived CDR1 and CDR2 are SGDLS and YYNGEE. Trimming stripped 0 bases from V and 5 bases from J, with 17 bases between. CDR3 in DNA: TGTGCCAGCAGCGTAGGGGCCGCCGGGGGATGGGAGACCCAGTACTTC. Protein sequence: CASSVGAAGGWETQYF.

With regard to this clone: Other DNA sequences in the same sample also yield this CDR3. The rearrangement uses TRBV5-1 and TRBJ1-1; no clear D. The V and J ends lost 0 bases and 2 bases respectively, with 5 bases between them. From germline, CDR1 is SGHRS and CDR2 YFSETQ. This CDR3 has 13 residues. CDR3 sequence reads: CASSLELNTEAFF. The CDR3 DNA follows: TGCGCCAGCAGCTTGGAGTTAAACACTGAAGCTTTCTTT.

The chain combines TRBV5-1 with TRBJ1-1, with unresolved D. Germline values: CDR1 SGHRS, CDR2 YFSETQ. This CDR3 spans 15 amino acids. The V and J ends lost 0 bases and 0 bases respectively, with 9 bases between them. The CDR3 sequence is CASSLEAIMNTEAFF. The CDR3 nucleotides read TGCGCCAGCAGCTTGGAGGCGATTATGAACACTGAAGCTTTCTTT. Filled out from reference TRBV5-1 and TRBJ1-1, the complete variable domain reads KAGVTQTPRYLIKTRGQQVTLSCSPISGHRSVSWYQQTPGQGLQFLFEYFSETQRNKGNFPGRFSGRQFSNSRSEMNVSTLELGDSALYLCASSLEAIMNTEAFFGQGTRLTVV.

This clone was found a few times. The rearrangement links TRBV18 to TRBJ1-1; the D is unclear. The V end lost 4 bases, the J end lost 4 bases, and 7 bases lay between the germline ends. CDR1 is KGHSH and CDR2 is LQKENI in the germline V gene. The CDR3 totals 12 residues. The CDR3 region has the DNA TGTGCCAGCTCACGGGAGGGCACTGAAGCTTTCTTT. This translates into CASSREGTEAFF.

The V call is TRBV18, the J call TRBJ2-4; TRBD2 matches at 14 bases. Trimming at V came to 1 base and at J to 0 bases, leaving 8 bases not matched to a gene. Germline values: CDR1 KGHSH, CDR2 LQKENI. The CDR3 is 20 residues long. CDR3 region: CASSPRRLAGGPIAKNIQYF. In DNA form, the CDR3 reads TGTGCCAGCTCACCACGCCGACTAGCGGGGGGGCCTATAGCCAAAAACATTCAGTACTTC.

This chain connects TRBV18 to TRBJ1-1, with 8 bases lining up with TRBD1. Germline V gives CDR1 KGHSH, CDR2 LQKENI. The CDR3 is 13 amino acids. Germline trimming cut 0 bases from V and 7 bases from J; bases unmatched to any gene: 1. CDR3 coding DNA: TGTGCCAGCTCACCACCCGGACAGGGTGAAGCTTTCTTT. It encodes CASSPPGQGEAFF. Variable domain in full (rest from reference TRBV18 and TRBJ1-1): NAGVMQNPRHLVRRRGQEARLRCSPMKGHSHVYWYRQLPEEGLKFMVYLQKENIIDESGMPKERFSAEFPKEGPSILRIQQVVRGDSAAYFCASSPPGQGEAFFGQGTRLTVV.

The chain links TRBV5-5 to TRBJ2-7; D possibly matches TRBD1 or TRBD2 (5 bases each). The CDR3 consists of 14 residues. The V end was cut by 7 bases, the J end by 4 bases, with 18 bases between. Germline values: CDR1 SGHKS, CDR2 YYEKEE (reference sequence). The CDR3 protein is CASGRDRGGYEQYF. In DNA form, the CDR3 reads TGTGCCAGCGGCCGGGACCGAGGTGGTTACGAGCAGTACTTC.

This clone was detected a few times. The genes are TRBV18 and TRBJ2-7; a possible D gene is TRBD2 (6 bases). Germline V gene lookup returns CDR1 KGHSH and CDR2 LQKENI. V was clipped by 1 base and J by 3 bases, with 10 bases between them. The CDR3 extends over 14 amino acids. CDR3 sequence: CASSPQGTLYEQYF. The CDR3 DNA is TGTGCCAGCTCACCACAGGGGACTCTCTACGAGCAGTACTTC.

This chain links TRBV9 with TRBJ2-7; weak D call: TRBD1 (6 bases). Germline V gene lookup returns CDR1 SGDLS and CDR2 YYNGEE. This CDR3 is 12 amino acids long. The V gene lost 8 bases and the J gene lost 0 bases, with 9 bases spanning the gap. The CDR3 sequence: CASGTSSYEQYF. In DNA, the CDR3 is TGTGCCAGTGGGACAAGCTCCTACGAGCAGTACTTC. Using reference TRBV9 and TRBJ2-7 for the parts outside the CDR3, the full variable domain is DSGVTQTPKHLITATGQRVTLRCSPRSGDLSVYWYQQSLDQGLQFLIQYYNGEERAKGNILERFSAQQFPDLHSELNLSSLELGDSALYFCASGTSSYEQYFGPGTRLTVT.

The V call is TRBV6-1, the J call TRBJ2-3; D ambiguous. The CDR3 spans 12 residues. Trimming pared 5 bases from V and 2 bases from J, leaving 5 bases between. Germline-derived CDR1 and CDR2 are MNHNS and SASEGT. The CDR3 spells CASSLVTDTQYF. CDR3 nucleotides: TGTGCCAGCAGTTTAGTCACAGATACGCAGTATTTT.

The gene calls are TRBV9 and TRBJ2-2; TRBD2 matches at 8 bases. Germline loops: CDR1 SGDLS, CDR2 YYNGEE. V gave up 0 bases and J gave up 0 bases; unmatched junction bases: 4. The CDR3 length is 17 residues. Here the CDR3 DNA reads TGTGCCAGCAGCGTAGCGGGGGGGAACACGAACACCGGGGAGCTGTTTTTT. It specifies CASSVAGGNTNTGELFF.

This clone was seen only a few times. The chain is built from TRBV7-6 and TRBJ2-2; 9 positions agree with TRBD1. This CDR3 contains 17 residues. CDR1 SGHVS and CDR2 FNYEAQ come from the germline V gene. V lost 6 bases, J lost 4 bases, and 12 bases stayed unmatched. In DNA form, the CDR3 reads TGTGCCAGCAGTCGAACAGGGGGCGGAAAGATCACCGGGGAGCTGTTTTTT. It specifies CASSRTGGGKITGELFF.

This clone was recorded once. In DNA, the CDR3 is TGTGCCAGCAGCTTACAGAATTCACCCCTCCACTTT. It is translated as CASSLQNSPLHF. The chain joins TRBV7-8 to TRBJ1-6; unclear D gene. This CDR3 comprises 12 residues. Germline lookup yields CDR1 SGHVS and CDR2 FQNEAQ. V was clipped by 2 bases and J by 7 bases, with 3 bases between them.

The gene calls are TRBV29-1 and TRBJ1-2; a possible D gene is TRBD1 (5 bases). Trimming cost V 4 bases and J 10 bases, with 19 bases left between them. The CDR3 sequence is 13 residues long. CDR1 is SQVTM, CDR2 ANQGSEA, per germline. In DNA, the CDR3 is TGCAGCGTTGGTACATCCGGGACCACAACCTACACCTTC. Translated: CSVGTSGTTTYTF. Full variable domain (missing parts from reference TRBV29-1 and TRBJ1-2): SAVISQKPSRDICQRGTSLTIQCQVDSQVTMMFWYRQQPGQSLTLIATANQGSEATYESGFVIDKFPISRPNLTFSTLTVSNMSPEDSSIYLCSVGTSGTTTYTFGSGTRLTVV.

Written as DNA, the CDR3 is TGTGCCAGCAGCCTTCAAACGGGGGGGATTGGGGAGCTGTTTTTT. Protein: CASSLQTGGIGELFF. The gene calls are TRBV7-6 and TRBJ2-2, with TRBD2 matching over 8 bases. Germline V lookup: CDR1 SGHVS, CDR2 FNYEAQ. The CDR3 spans 15 residues. Trimming took 5 bases from V and 8 from J; bases not matched to a gene: 10.

The rearrangement links TRBV27 to TRBJ1-2, with TRBD1 matching 11 bases. Per germline, CDR1 MNHEY and CDR2 SMNVEV (reference sequence). V lost 5 bases, J lost 4 bases, and 9 bases stayed unmatched. The CDR3 is made up of 16 amino acids. For the CDR3, the DNA is TGTGCCAGCAGTCCCTACACCGGGACAGGGGGCTATGGCTACACCTTC. The encoded protein is CASSPYTGTGGYGYTF.

The chain recombines TRBV9 with TRBJ2-3, with TRBD2 identical over 8 bases. This CDR3 contains 15 residues. The V segment lost 4 bases and the J segment 1 base; nucleotides outside the gene matches: 5. Germline V gene data show CDR1 as SGDLS and CDR2 as YYNGEE. The CDR3 DNA reads as TGTGCCAGCAGCTACGGGGGGGCAGGCACAGATACGCAGTATTTT. Translated: CASSYGGAGTDTQYF.

The chain couples TRBV4-1 to TRBJ1-1; TRBD1 might be the D (5 bases). Germline V gene sequence: CDR1 MGHRA, CDR2 YSYEKL. Between the trimmed V and J ends, which lost 1 base and 0 bases, there was a span of 12 bases. The CDR3 totals 16 residues. CDR3 coding DNA: TGCGCCAGCAGCCAAGGGGGCGTGACAGTGAACACTGAAGCTTTCTTT. Amino acid sequence: CASSQGGVTVNTEAFF.